What follows are 14 T cell receptor beta chains derived from one specimen sequenced in a study of neoadjuvant anti-PD-1 for oral cavity cancer. Clones were read by immunoSEQ multiplex PCR, and TCRdb kept only the in-frame ones, dropping some. The table shows 11,000 to 15,000 clones, with around 75% occurring only once. The sequencing used PBMCs, collected before nivolumab (anti-PD-1) treatment. Receptors originate from a person between 35 and 79 years old with oral cavity squamous cell carcinoma.

The rearrangement links TRBV19 to TRBJ2-3, with TRBD1 matching 7 bases. The junction had 2 bases not matched to a gene; V was cut back by 5 bases and J by 3 bases. CDR1 is LNHDA, CDR2 SQIVND, per germline (reference sequence). The CDR3 sequence is 13 residues long. DNA of the CDR3: TGTGCCAGTAGTGCACAGGGGACAGATACGCAGTATTTT. Translating it yields CASSAQGTDTQYF.

The CDR3 DNA sequence: TGCGCCAGCAGCTTTGAGGGCACAGATACGCAGTATTTT. This translates into CASSFEGTDTQYF. The chain uses TRBV5-1 and TRBJ2-3, with D unclear. With 2 bases removed from V and 1 base from J, the gap between germline ends came to 5 bases. The CDR3 covers 13 residues. Germline CDR1 and CDR2: SGHRS and YFSETQ. Together with reference TRBV5-1 and TRBJ2-3, the CDR3 gives the full variable domain: KAGVTQTPRYLIKTRGQQVTLSCSPISGHRSVSWYQQTPGQGLQFLFEYFSETQRNKGNFPGRFSGRQFSNSRSEMNVSTLELGDSALYLCASSFEGTDTQYFGPGTRLTVL.

This chain links TRBV5-4 with TRBJ1-1; D perhaps matches TRBD1 (5 bases). Trimming pared 1 base from V and 5 bases from J, leaving 12 bases between. The CDR3 totals 14 residues. CDR1 and CDR2 (germline): SGHNT, YYREEE (reference sequence). The CDR3 reads CASSLTQGGTEAFF. The CDR3 coding sequence is TGTGCCAGCAGCTTGACCCAGGGAGGGACTGAAGCTTTCTTT.

CDR3 in amino acids: CASSPRTGQAFF. The CDR3 DNA reads as TGTGCCAGCAGCCCGAGGACAGGGCAAGCTTTCTTT. V usage is TRBV16 and J usage is TRBJ1-1; 8 nucleotides match TRBD1. From germline, CDR1 is KGHSY and CDR2 FQNENV. The CDR3 runs 12 residues. The J segment lost 9 bases and the V segment lost 4 bases, leaving 4 bases of the junction unmatched. The variable domain in full, completed from reference TRBV16 and TRBJ1-1, reads GEEVAQTPKHLVRGEGQKAKLYCAPIKGHSYVFWYQQVLKNEFKFLISFQNENVFDETGMPKERFSAKCLPNSPCSLEIQATKLEDSAVYFCASSPRTGQAFFGQGTRLTVV.

The rearrangement links TRBV30 to TRBJ1-2; D call uncertain. The ends were cut back, 1 base at V and 5 bases at J, with 20 bases in the middle. CDR1 is GTSNPN and CDR2 is SVGIG in the germline V gene (reference sequence). The CDR3 totals 16 residues. CDR3 sequence (DNA): TGTGCCTGGAGTGGGAGTGGGAAAGGCTTCCGATATGGCTACACCTTC. It specifies CAWSGSGKGFRYGYTF.

The chain couples TRBV14 to TRBJ2-7; 9 nucleotides line up with TRBD1. Trimming removed 3 bases from V and 4 bases from J; junction bases left unmatched: 4. The CDR3 runs 14 residues. Germline CDR1 is SGHDN and CDR2 is FVKESK. Here the CDR3 DNA reads TGTGCCAGCAGCCACCGGGACAGGGTGTACGAGCAGTACTTC. Protein product: CASSHRDRVYEQYF.

This clone came up a few times. This chain joins TRBV12-2 and TRBJ2-7; the table's D call, TRBD1, has no DNA check behind it. TRBV12-2 has pseudogene status. There are 14 residues in the CDR3. The DNA for the CDR3 is TGTGCAAGTCGCTCCCGGCTATGGACAGTTGATCAGTACTTC. It codes for CASRSRLWTVDQYF.

The CDR3 DNA sequence: TGTGCCACCAGCAGAGAGAAGGGGCAAGCGGGACGCACAGATACGCAGTATTTT. Its protein product is CATSREKGQAGRTDTQYF. This chain joins TRBV15 and TRBJ2-3; 7 positions agree with TRBD2. Germline V gene lookup returns CDR1 LNHNV and CDR2 YYDKDF (reference sequence). With 0 bases clipped from V and 1 base from J, the junction kept 10 bases outside the gene matches. The CDR3 is made up of 18 amino acids.

The V call is TRBV5-1, the J call TRBJ2-3; D unclear. The CDR3 contains 14 residues. The V and J ends lost 0 bases and 0 bases respectively, with 5 bases between them. Germline lookup yields CDR1 SGHRS and CDR2 YFSETQ. CDR3 coding DNA: TGCGCCAGCAGCTTGGAGCTAAGCACAGATACGCAGTATTTT. Translation: CASSLELSTDTQYF.

V is TRBV6-1 and J is TRBJ1-2; TRBD1 matches 8 bases. CDR3 length: 13 residues. V dropped 4 bases and J dropped 4; count of bases not matched to a gene: 2. In germline, CDR1 is MNHNS, CDR2 SASEGT. The CDR3 nucleotides are TGTGCCAGCAGTGGGACAGGGCCCTATGGCTACACCTTC. Encoded protein: CASSGTGPYGYTF.

By share, this clone counts as medium-sized. The chain couples TRBV10-1 to TRBJ2-7, with 8 bases that match TRBD2. The CDR3 runs 14 residues. Germline-derived CDR1 and CDR2 are WNHNN and SYGVQD (reference sequence). The V gene end was trimmed by 3 bases and the J gene end by 5 bases; junction bases not matched to a gene: 6. The CDR3 nucleotides read TGCGCCAGCAGTGACGCCGGGACTAGTAACGAGCAGTACTTC. It translates to CASSDAGTSNEQYF.

The J gene is TRBJ2-5, the V gene TRBV7-6; D tentatively fits TRBD1 or TRBD2 (7 bases each). The CDR3 runs to 14 residues. The V gene lost 6 bases and the J gene lost 5 bases, with 16 bases spanning the gap. The germline CDR1 and CDR2 sequences are SGHVS and FNYEAQ. The DNA of the CDR3 is TGTGCCAGCAGAAACACAGGGGAGGGGGAGACCCAGTACTTC. Its translation is CASRNTGEGETQYF. Based on the CDR3 plus reference TRBV7-6 and TRBJ2-5, the full variable domain is GAGVSQSPRYKVTKRGQDVALRCDPISGHVSLYWYRQALGQGPEFLTYFNYEAQQDKSGLPNDRFSAERPEGSISTLTIQRTEQRDSAMYRCASRNTGEGETQYFGPGTRLLVL.

The table lists this clone with a few counts. The chain joins TRBV5-1 to TRBJ1-6; 7 positions agree with TRBD1. CDR1 and CDR2 from the germline V gene are SGHRS and YFSETQ. The CDR3 loop spans 15 amino acids. Trimming at V came to 2 bases and at J to 7 bases, leaving 6 bases not matched to a gene. Here the CDR3 DNA reads TGCGCCAGCAGCTTACAGGGACAGCTGAATTCACCCCTCCACTTT. Amino acid sequence: CASSLQGQLNSPLHF.

The V call is TRBV30, the J call TRBJ1-1; D is unresolved. The V and J ends lost 6 bases and 11 bases respectively, with 16 bases between them. CDR1 and CDR2 (germline): GTSNPN, SVGIG (reference sequence). The CDR3 sequence is 11 residues long. The DNA for the CDR3 is TGTGCCTGCGACTACTCCCCCCCCGCTTTCTTT. This encodes CACDYSPPAFF.